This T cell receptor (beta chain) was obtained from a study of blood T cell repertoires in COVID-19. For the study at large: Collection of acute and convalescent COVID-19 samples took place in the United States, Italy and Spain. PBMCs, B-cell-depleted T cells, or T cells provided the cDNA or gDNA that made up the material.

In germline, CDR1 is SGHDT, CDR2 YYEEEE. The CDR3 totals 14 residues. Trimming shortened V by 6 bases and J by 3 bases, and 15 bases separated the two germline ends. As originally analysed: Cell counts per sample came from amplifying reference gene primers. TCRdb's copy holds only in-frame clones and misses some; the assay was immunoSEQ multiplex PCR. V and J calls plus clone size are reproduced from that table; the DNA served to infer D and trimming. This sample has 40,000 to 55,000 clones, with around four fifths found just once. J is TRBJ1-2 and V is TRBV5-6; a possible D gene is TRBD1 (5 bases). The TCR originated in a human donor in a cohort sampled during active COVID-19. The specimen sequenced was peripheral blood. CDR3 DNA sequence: TGTGCCAGCACCATGCCTGGGGGGGACTATGGCTACACCTTC. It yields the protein CASTMPGGDYGYTF.